This T cell receptor (beta chain) originates from a study of blood T cell repertoires in COVID-19. Overall study: Samples taken during acute and convalescent COVID-19 were collected in the United States, Italy and Spain. From T cells, B-cell-depleted T cells, or PBMCs came the material, which was cDNA or gDNA.

CDR3 length: 15 residues. Trimming took 2 bases from V and 2 from J, leaving 11 bases between them. Germline loops: CDR1 LNHDA, CDR2 SQIVND (reference sequence). In the original processing: Quantification of nucleated cells was approximated via reference gene primer amplification. Using immunoSEQ multiplex PCR, the repertoire was profiled, and TCRdb retains in-frame clones only, with some absent. Clonal size and the V and J genes are those of that table, whereas D and trimming came from the DNA. The sample carries around 79,000 clones, about 87% recorded once. The gene calls are TRBV19 and TRBJ2-3; D is uncertain. Sequenced sample: peripheral blood. The receptor was isolated from a human donor in a cohort sampled during active COVID-19. The CDR3 reads CASSILPQNTDTQYF. CDR3 in DNA: TGTGCCAGTAGTATACTCCCCCAGAACACAGATACGCAGTATTTT.